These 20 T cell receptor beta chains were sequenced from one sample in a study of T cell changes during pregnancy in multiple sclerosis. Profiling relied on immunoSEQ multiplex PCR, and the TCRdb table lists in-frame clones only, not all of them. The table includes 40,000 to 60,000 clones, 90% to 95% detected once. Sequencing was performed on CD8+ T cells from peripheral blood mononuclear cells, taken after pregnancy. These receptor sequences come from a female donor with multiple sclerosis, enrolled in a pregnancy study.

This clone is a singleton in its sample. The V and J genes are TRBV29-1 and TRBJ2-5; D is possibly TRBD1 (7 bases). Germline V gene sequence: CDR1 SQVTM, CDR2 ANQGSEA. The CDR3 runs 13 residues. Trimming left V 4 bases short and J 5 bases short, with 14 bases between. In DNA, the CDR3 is TGCAGCGTTGCAGGGGGGCCAGAGGAGACCCAGTACTTC. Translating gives CSVAGGPEETQYF.

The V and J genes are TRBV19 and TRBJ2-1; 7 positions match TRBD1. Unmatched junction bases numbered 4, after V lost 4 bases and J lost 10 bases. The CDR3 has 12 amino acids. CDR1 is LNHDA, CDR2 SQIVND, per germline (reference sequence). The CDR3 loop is CASSKQGWEQFF. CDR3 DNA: TGTGCCAGTAGTAAACAGGGGTGGGAGCAGTTCTTC.

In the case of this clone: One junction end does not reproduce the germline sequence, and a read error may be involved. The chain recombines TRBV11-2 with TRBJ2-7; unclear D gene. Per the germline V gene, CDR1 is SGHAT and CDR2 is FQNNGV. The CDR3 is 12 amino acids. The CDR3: CASSVDTYEQYF. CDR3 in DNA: TGTGCCAGCAGCGTAGACACCTACGAGCAGTACTTC.

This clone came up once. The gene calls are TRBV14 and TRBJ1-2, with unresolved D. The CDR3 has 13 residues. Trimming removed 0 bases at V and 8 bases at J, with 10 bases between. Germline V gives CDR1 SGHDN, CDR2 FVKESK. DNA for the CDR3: TGTGCCAGCAGCCAAGAGCTGGCTTGGGGCTACACCTTC. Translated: CASSQELAWGYTF.

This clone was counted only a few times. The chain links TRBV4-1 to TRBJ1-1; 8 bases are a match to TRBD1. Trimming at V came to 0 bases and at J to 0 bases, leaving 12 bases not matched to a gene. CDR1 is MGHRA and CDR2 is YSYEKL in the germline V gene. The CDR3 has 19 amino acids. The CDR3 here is CASSQDPDRGDVMNTEAFF. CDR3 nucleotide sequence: TGCGCCAGCAGCCAAGATCCCGACAGGGGCGACGTAATGAACACTGAAGCTTTCTTT.

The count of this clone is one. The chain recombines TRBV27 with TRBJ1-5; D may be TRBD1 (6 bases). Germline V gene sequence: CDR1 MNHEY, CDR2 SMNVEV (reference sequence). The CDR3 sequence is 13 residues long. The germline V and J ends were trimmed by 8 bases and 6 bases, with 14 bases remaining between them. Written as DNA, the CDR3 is TGTGCCAGCGGACAGTCCTTGGGTCAGCCCCAGCATTTT. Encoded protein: CASGQSLGQPQHF.

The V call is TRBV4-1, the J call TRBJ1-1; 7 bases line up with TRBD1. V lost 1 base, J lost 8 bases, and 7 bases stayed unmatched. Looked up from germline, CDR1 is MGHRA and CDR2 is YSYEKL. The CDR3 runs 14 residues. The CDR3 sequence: CASSQVIGTEEAFF. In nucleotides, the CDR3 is TGCGCCAGCAGCCAAGTAATAGGGACAGAAGAAGCTTTCTTT.

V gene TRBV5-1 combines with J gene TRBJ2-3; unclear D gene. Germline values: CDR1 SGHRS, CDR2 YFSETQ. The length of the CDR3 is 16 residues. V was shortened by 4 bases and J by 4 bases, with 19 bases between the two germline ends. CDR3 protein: CASSQAWAALADTQYF. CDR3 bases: TGCGCCAGCAGCCAAGCTTGGGCAGCCCTGGCAGATACGCAGTATTTT. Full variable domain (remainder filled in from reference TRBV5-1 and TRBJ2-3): KAGVTQTPRYLIKTRGQQVTLSCSPISGHRSVSWYQQTPGQGLQFLFEYFSETQRNKGNFPGRFSGRQFSNSRSEMNVSTLELGDSALYLCASSQAWAALADTQYFGPGTRLTVL.

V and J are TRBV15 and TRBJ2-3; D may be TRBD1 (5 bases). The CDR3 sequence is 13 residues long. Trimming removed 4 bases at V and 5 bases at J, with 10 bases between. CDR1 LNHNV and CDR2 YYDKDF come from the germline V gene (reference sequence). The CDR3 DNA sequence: TGTGCCACCAGCATACTGACAGTAGATACGCAGTATTTT. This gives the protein CATSILTVDTQYF. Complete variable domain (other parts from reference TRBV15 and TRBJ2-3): DAMVIQNPRYQVTQFGKPVTLSCSQTLNHNVMYWYQQKSSQAPKLLFHYYDKDFNNEADTPDNFQSRRPNTSFCFLDIRSPGLGDTAMYLCATSILTVDTQYFGPGTRLTVL.

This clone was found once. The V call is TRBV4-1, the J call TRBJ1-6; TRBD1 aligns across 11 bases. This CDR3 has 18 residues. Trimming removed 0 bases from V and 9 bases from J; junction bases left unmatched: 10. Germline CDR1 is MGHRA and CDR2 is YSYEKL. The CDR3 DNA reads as TGCGCCAGCAGCCAAGAGTTGGACAGGGGGCCGGTTGGTTCACCCCTCCACTTT. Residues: CASSQELDRGPVGSPLHF.

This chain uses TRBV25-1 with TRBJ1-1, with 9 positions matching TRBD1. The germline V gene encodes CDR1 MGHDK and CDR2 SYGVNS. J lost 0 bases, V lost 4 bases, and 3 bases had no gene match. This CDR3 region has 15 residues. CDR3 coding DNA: TGTGCCAGCAGTGGTCGACAGGGGGTGAACACTGAAGCTTTCTTT. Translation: CASSGRQGVNTEAFF.

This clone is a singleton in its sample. CDR3 sequence (DNA): TGTGCCAGCAGACTAGGGACTGGTTCCTACGAGCAGTACTTC. Its protein product is CASRLGTGSYEQYF. The chain carries TRBV6-4 and TRBJ2-7; tentative D call: TRBD2 (6 bases). CDR1 and CDR2 from the germline V gene are MRHNA and SNTAGT. The CDR3 contains 14 residues. V was cut by 6 bases and J by 1 base, with 13 bases left in between.

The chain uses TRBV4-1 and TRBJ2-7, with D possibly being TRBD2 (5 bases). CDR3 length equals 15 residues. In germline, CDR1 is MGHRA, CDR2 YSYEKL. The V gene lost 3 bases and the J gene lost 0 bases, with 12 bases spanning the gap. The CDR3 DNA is TGCGCCAGCAGCCAGCCGACGGGGAGCTCCTACGAGCAGTACTTC. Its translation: CASSQPTGSSYEQYF.

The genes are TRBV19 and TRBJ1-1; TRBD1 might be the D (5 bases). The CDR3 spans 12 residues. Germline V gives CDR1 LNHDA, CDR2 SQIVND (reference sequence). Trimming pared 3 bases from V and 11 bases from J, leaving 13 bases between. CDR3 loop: CASSILGGEAFF. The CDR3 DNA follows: TGTGCCAGTAGTATTTTAGGAGGGGAGGCTTTCTTT.

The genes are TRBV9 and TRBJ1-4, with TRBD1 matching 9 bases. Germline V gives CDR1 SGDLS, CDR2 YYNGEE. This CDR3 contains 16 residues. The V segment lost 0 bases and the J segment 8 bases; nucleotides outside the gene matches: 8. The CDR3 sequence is CASSVDGTGKGEKLFF. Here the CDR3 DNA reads TGTGCCAGCAGCGTAGATGGGACAGGGAAAGGGGAAAAACTGTTTTTT. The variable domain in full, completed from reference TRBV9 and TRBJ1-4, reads DSGVTQTPKHLITATGQRVTLRCSPRSGDLSVYWYQQSLDQGLQFLIQYYNGEERAKGNILERFSAQQFPDLHSELNLSSLELGDSALYFCASSVDGTGKGEKLFFGSGTQLSVL.

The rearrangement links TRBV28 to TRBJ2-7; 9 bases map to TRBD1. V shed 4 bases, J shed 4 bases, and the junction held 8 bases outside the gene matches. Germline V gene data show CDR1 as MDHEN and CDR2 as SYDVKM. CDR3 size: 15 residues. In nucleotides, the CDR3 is TGTGCCAGCAGTTCTCCGGGACAGGGAGGTTACGAGCAGTACTTC. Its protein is CASSSPGQGGYEQYF.

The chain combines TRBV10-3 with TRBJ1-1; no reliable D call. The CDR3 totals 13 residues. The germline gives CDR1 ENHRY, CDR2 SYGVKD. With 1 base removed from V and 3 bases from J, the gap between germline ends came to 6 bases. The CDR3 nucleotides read TGTGCCATCAGTGAGTGGGCCCACACTGAAGCTTTCTTT. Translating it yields CAISEWAHTEAFF.

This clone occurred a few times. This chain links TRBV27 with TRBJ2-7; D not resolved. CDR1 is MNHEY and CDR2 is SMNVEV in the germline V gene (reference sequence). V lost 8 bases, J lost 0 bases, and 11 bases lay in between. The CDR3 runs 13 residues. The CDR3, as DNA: TGTGCCAGCCCTGGGCCCCTCTCCTACGAGCAGTACTTC. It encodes CASPGPLSYEQYF.

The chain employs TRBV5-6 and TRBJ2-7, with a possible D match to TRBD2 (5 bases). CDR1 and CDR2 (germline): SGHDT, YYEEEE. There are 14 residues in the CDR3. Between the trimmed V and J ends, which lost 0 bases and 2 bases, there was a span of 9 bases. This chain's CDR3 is CASSLGDGTYEQYF. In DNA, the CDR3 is TGTGCCAGCAGCTTGGGTGACGGGACCTACGAGCAGTACTTC.

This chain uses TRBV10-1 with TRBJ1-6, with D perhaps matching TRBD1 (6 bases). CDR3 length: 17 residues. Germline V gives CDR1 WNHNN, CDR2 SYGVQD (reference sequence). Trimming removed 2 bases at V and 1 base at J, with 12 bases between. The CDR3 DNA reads TGCGCCAGCAGTGAGGGCAGGGGTCGATCCTATAATTCACCCCTCCACTTT. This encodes CASSEGRGRSYNSPLHF.